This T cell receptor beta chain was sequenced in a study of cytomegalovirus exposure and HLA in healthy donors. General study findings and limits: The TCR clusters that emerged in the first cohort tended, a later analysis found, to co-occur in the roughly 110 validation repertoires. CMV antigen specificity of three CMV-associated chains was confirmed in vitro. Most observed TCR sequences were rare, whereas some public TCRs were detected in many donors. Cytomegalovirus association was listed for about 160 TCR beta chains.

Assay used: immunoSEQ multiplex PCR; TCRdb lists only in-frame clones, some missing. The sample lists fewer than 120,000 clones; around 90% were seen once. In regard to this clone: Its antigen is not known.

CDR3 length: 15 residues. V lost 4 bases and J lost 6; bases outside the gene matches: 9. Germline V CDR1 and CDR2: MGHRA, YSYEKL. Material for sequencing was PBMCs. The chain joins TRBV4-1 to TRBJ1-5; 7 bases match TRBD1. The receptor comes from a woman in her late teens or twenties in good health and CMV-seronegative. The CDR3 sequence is CASSPRTGMGQPQHF. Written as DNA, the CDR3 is TGCGCCAGCAGCCCTAGGACAGGCATGGGTCAGCCCCAGCATTTT.